Here is one T cell receptor beta chain with its context. The CDR3 length is 22 residues. The ends lost 2 bases at V and 1 base at J; junction bases unmatched: 17. From germline, CDR1 is SGHVS and CDR2 FNYEAQ. These data originate in a study of blood T cell repertoires in COVID-19. Sequenced by immunoSEQ multiplex PCR; TCRdb stores in-frame clones only, minus some. Among hundreds of thousands of clones listed, around 82% were seen once. Sequencing was done on a sample of peripheral blood. V and J are TRBV7-6 and TRBJ2-6, with 10 positions matching TRBD1. The TCR was taken from a woman in her fifties or sixties with acute or convalescent COVID-19. The CDR3 is CASSLRRQGATEGLSGANVLTF. The CDR3, as DNA: TGTGCCAGCAGCTTACGGAGACAGGGGGCTACCGAGGGGCTATCTGGGGCCAACGTCCTGACTTTC.